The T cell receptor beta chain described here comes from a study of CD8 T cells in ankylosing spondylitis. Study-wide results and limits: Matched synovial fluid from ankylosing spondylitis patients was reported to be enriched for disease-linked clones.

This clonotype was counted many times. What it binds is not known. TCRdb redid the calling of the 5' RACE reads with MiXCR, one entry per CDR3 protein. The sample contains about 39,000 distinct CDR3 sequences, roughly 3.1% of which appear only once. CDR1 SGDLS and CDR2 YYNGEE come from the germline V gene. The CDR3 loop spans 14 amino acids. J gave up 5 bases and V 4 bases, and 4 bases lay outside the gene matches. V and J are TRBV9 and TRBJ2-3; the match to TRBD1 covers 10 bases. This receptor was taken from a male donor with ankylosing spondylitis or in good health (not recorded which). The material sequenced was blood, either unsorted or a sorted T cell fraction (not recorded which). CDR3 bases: TGTGCCAGCAGCCTCCGGGACAGGGGAGATACGCAGTATTTT. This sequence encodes CASSLRDRGDTQYF.